This T cell receptor (beta chain) appears in the sequencing data of a study of blood T cell repertoires in COVID-19. Across the whole study: PBMCs, B-cell-depleted T cells, or T cells provided the cDNA or gDNA that made up the material.

Germline V gene data show CDR1 as MNHEY and CDR2 as SVGAGI. V was trimmed by 5 bases and J by 8 bases, leaving 15 bases between them. The CDR3 length is 13 residues. Source study methods: The authors estimated nucleated cell counts from reference gene primer amplification. TCRdb's copy holds only in-frame clones and misses some; the assay was immunoSEQ multiplex PCR. V, J and clone size were drawn from that table, and D and trimming were deduced from the DNA. Here the sample spans roughly 100,000 clones, about four fifths being singletons. Seattle's enrolled individuals joined amid active infection and were then monitored longitudinally.

The origin of this receptor is an elderly man with COVID-19, enrolled during active disease. V usage is TRBV6-5 and J usage is TRBJ1-1, with D tentatively TRBD1 (6 bases). Sequencing was performed on peripheral blood. CDR3 nucleotide sequence: TGTGCCAGCAGTCTAGAACAGGGTACCGAAGCTTTCTTT. Protein sequence: CASSLEQGTEAFF.